The 6 T cell receptor beta chains below were found in one sample sequenced in a study of cytomegalovirus exposure and HLA in healthy donors. PCR amplification relied on 60 Vbeta primers (plus 13 Jbeta primers). The data were produced by immunoSEQ multiplex PCR, yet TCRdb's version contains in-frame clones alone and is incomplete. This table has 150,000 to 200,000 clones, 77% appearing once. Material: PBMCs. Receptor source: a young woman in good health and CMV-seronegative.

V is TRBV4-1 and J is TRBJ2-1; 11 bases line up with TRBD2. V was clipped by 0 bases and J by 10 bases; unmatched bases: 8. This CDR3 spans 16 amino acids. CDR1 and CDR2 (germline): MGHRA, YSYEKL. The CDR3 nucleotides are TGCGCCAGCAGCCAAGATTTTCCTAGCGGGAGGTGGGAGCAGTTCTTC. Protein product: CASSQDFPSGRWEQFF.

The rearrangement links TRBV5-1 to TRBJ2-7; D remains unclear. This CDR3 has 11 residues. With 4 bases removed from V and 3 bases from J, the gap between germline ends came to 5 bases. The germline CDR1 and CDR2 sequences are SGHRS and YFSETQ. DNA for the CDR3: TGCGCCAGCAGCCGCGACTACGAGCAGTACTTC. This codes for CASSRDYEQYF.

In this sample, this clone turned up a few times. The rearrangement uses TRBV5-1 and TRBJ2-7; the D gene is possibly TRBD2 (6 bases). Germline V gives CDR1 SGHRS, CDR2 YFSETQ. This CDR3 has 14 amino acids. Deletions cut 2 bases from V and 6 bases from J, with 15 bases between. The CDR3: CASSFSRAGGEQYF. The CDR3 DNA is TGCGCCAGCAGCTTTTCTCGTGCCGGGGGCGAGCAGTACTTC.

The rearrangement links TRBV10-3 to TRBJ1-1; D perhaps matches TRBD1 (5 bases). The CDR3 runs to 14 residues. Germline CDR1 reads ENHRY; CDR2 reads SYGVKD. Trimming pared 2 bases from V and 1 base from J, leaving 8 bases between. CDR3 coding DNA: TGTGCCATCAGTGAGGGACACCCGAACACTGAAGCTTTCTTT. Its translation is CAISEGHPNTEAFF.

V and J are TRBV5-1 and TRBJ1-1; no clear D gene. Trimming removed 4 bases at V and 3 bases at J, with 16 bases between. CDR1 is SGHRS, CDR2 YFSETQ, per germline. This CDR3 spans 15 amino acids. The CDR3 loop reads CASSSLQQKDTEAFF. The CDR3 nucleotides read TGCGCCAGCAGCAGTCTACAGCAAAAGGACACTGAAGCTTTCTTT. The full variable domain, in which reference TRBV5-1 and TRBJ1-1 provide the parts outside the CDR3, is KAGVTQTPRYLIKTRGQQVTLSCSPISGHRSVSWYQQTPGQGLQFLFEYFSETQRNKGNFPGRFSGRQFSNSRSEMNVSTLELGDSALYLCASSSLQQKDTEAFFGQGTRLTVV.

The chain carries TRBV5-4 and TRBJ2-5; a possible D gene is TRBD1 (6 bases). V gave up 4 bases and J gave up 5 bases, with 12 bases separating them. CDR1 is SGHNT and CDR2 is YYREEE in the germline V gene (reference sequence). This CDR3 comprises 13 residues. CDR3: CASSKQGSETQYF. Here the CDR3 DNA reads TGTGCCAGCAGCAAACAGGGTTCCGAGACCCAGTACTTC.